Following are 31 T cell receptor beta chains from one sample sequenced in a study of Ad26.COV2.S vaccination and SARS-CoV-2 variants. Treatment of the sample: roughly 19 received Ad26.COV2.S at low or high dose, single or two shots; 5 received placebo; per-sample allocation not given. Sample collection was performed on day 63 after the first vaccine or placebo injection. TCRdb keeps only in-frame clones here, not all; method: immunoSEQ multiplex PCR. Here the sample spans 440,000 or so clones, roughly 88% being singletons. The sample in question was peripheral blood, obtained in a trial of Ad26.COV2.S vaccine versus placebo. The receptors stem from a person between 18 and 65 years old who received the Ad26.COV2.S COVID-19 vaccine or a placebo.

This clone was observed a few times. The CDR3 DNA follows: TGTGCCAGCAGCTTAGTGGCAGGGCGTGAAAAACTGTTTTTT. Its protein is CASSLVAGREKLFF. V usage is TRBV7-9 and J usage is TRBJ1-4; tentative D call: TRBD1 (5 bases). Trimming took off 1 base at V and 7 bases at J, with 10 bases between the two ends. From germline, CDR1 is SEHNR and CDR2 FQNEAQ (reference sequence). The CDR3 contains 14 residues.

The chain recombines TRBV14 with TRBJ2-5, with D possibly matching TRBD2 (6 bases). CDR1 SGHDN and CDR2 FVKESK come from the germline V gene. There are 15 residues in the CDR3. V was clipped by 1 base and J by 5 bases, with 14 bases between them. CDR3: CASSQGTGVWETQYF. The DNA for the CDR3 is TGTGCCAGCAGCCAAGGAACGGGAGTCTGGGAGACCCAGTACTTC.

The rearrangement uses TRBV7-2 and TRBJ2-7; perhaps TRBD2 as D (7 bases). The CDR3 is 15 amino acids. V dropped 5 bases and J dropped 6 bases, with 20 bases sitting between them. CDR1 is SGHTA, CDR2 FQGNSA, per germline. Here the CDR3 reads CASSPPVGGAGEQYF. CDR3 nucleotide sequence: TGTGCCAGCAGCCCACCGGTGGGGGGGGCTGGCGAGCAGTACTTC.

V gene TRBV7-9 combines with J gene TRBJ1-2, with TRBD1 matching 8 bases. Germline V gives CDR1 SEHNR, CDR2 FQNEAQ (reference sequence). J was trimmed by 0 bases and V by 5 bases; bases with no gene match: 8. This CDR3 region has 16 residues. The CDR3 spells CASSQTRTGTNYGYTF. Here the CDR3 DNA reads TGTGCCAGCAGCCAAACTCGGACAGGGACTAACTATGGCTACACCTTC.

The chain links TRBV10-2 to TRBJ1-2; D gene ambiguous. The germline V gene has CDR1 WSHSY and CDR2 SAAADI. The CDR3 length is 14 residues. V was pared by 6 bases and J by 8 bases, with 19 bases between. CDR3: CASRQKPGPEGYTF. CDR3 nucleotide sequence: TGCGCCAGCAGGCAAAAGCCCGGGCCCGAGGGCTACACCTTC.

This clone was picked up one time. CDR3 region: CASSQLGDYGYTF. CDR3 nucleotides: TGTGCCAGCAGCCAACTGGGTGACTATGGCTACACCTTC. The chain carries TRBV4-2 and TRBJ1-2; no firm D call. CDR1 LGHNA and CDR2 YNFKEQ come from the germline V gene. Deletions cut 2 bases from V and 3 bases from J, with 7 bases between. This CDR3 is 13 amino acids long.

This chain uses TRBV9 with TRBJ1-3; possible D gene TRBD1, 6 bases. Trimming stripped 5 bases from V and 6 bases from J, with 18 bases between. Germline V lookup: CDR1 SGDLS, CDR2 YYNGEE. CDR3 length: 15 residues. The CDR3 spells CASSQDGGPVNTIYF. DNA of the CDR3: TGTGCCAGCAGTCAAGACGGGGGGCCAGTAAACACCATATATTTT.

The chain employs TRBV24-1 and TRBJ2-3; TRBD2 aligns across 10 bases. CDR1 and CDR2 from the germline V gene are KGHDR and SFDVKD. J lost 7 bases, V lost 3 bases, and 9 bases had no gene match. The CDR3 is made up of 16 amino acids. Here the CDR3 reads CATSDPRLAGVNTQYF. The CDR3 DNA reads TGTGCCACCAGTGATCCACGACTAGCGGGTGTGAATACGCAGTATTTT.

This clone has only one observation. The identical CDR3 is also encoded by other nucleotide sequences in the sample. Here the CDR3 DNA reads TGCAGTGCTAGCCCCTACAATGAGCAGTTCTTC. Encoded protein: CSASPYNEQFF. The rearrangement uses TRBV20-1 and TRBJ2-1; D unclear. V was pared by 3 bases and J by 2 bases, with 2 bases between. The germline gives CDR1 DFQATT, CDR2 SNEGSKA (reference sequence). The CDR3 totals 11 residues.

V gene TRBV6-2 or TRBV6-3 combines with J gene TRBJ2-7; TRBD2 matches at 9 bases. The V segment lost 2 bases and the J segment 1 base; nucleotides outside the gene matches: 9. This CDR3 has 17 residues. The germline V gene has CDR1 MNHEY and CDR2 SVGEGT. CDR3 residues: CASSYAAQAGGSYEQYF. The DNA of the CDR3 is TGTGCCAGCAGTTACGCCGCACAAGCGGGAGGTTCCTACGAGCAGTACTTC.

V gene TRBV10-3 combines with J gene TRBJ2-7; 11 nucleotides agree with TRBD2. Germline V gene lookup returns CDR1 ENHRY and CDR2 SYGVKD. CDR3 length equals 13 residues. After removal of 9 bases from V and 2 bases from J, the junction contained 3 bases not matched to a gene. The CDR3 sequence: CAISTSGTYEQYF. CDR3 bases: TGTGCCATTTCGACTAGCGGGACCTACGAGCAGTACTTC.

The chain employs TRBV7-2 and TRBJ1-6; no reliable D call. CDR1 is SGHTA and CDR2 is FQGNSA in the germline V gene. The CDR3 spans 14 residues. V dropped 4 bases and J dropped 8 bases, with 12 bases sitting between them. This CDR3 is CASSYSGVDSPLHF. The CDR3 nucleotides read TGTGCCAGCAGCTACAGCGGGGTGGATTCACCCCTCCACTTT.

This chain links TRBV5-6 with TRBJ2-5; weak D call: TRBD1 (6 bases). Trimming removed 0 bases from V and 4 bases from J, with 7 bases in between. Germline V gene data show CDR1 as SGHDT and CDR2 as YYEEEE. This CDR3 contains 13 residues. CDR3 nucleotides: TGTGCCAGCAGCTTGGGGACAGCAGAGACCCAGTACTTC. It is translated as CASSLGTAETQYF.

The chain recombines TRBV14 with TRBJ2-1, with D perhaps matching TRBD1 (5 bases). The CDR3 is 15 amino acids. Trimming cost V 2 bases and J 6 bases, with 14 bases left between them. Germline-derived CDR1 and CDR2 are SGHDN and FVKESK. DNA of the CDR3: TGTGCCAGCAGCCAAAGGTTTGGGGCAGGCAATGAGCAGTTCTTC. It translates to CASSQRFGAGNEQFF.

In its sample, this clone was seen once. The chain has TRBV27 and TRBJ1-5, with D maybe TRBD1 (6 bases). V was cut by 4 bases and J by 3 bases, with 16 bases left in between. Germline V gene lookup returns CDR1 MNHEY and CDR2 SMNVEV (reference sequence). This CDR3 is built from 16 residues. The CDR3 DNA sequence: TGTGCCAGCAGTTCCCAGGGGCCCCCCTACAATCAGCCCCAGCATTTT. This translates into CASSSQGPPYNQPQHF.

V and J are TRBV19 and TRBJ1-5; D is unresolved. Between the trimmed V and J ends, which lost 4 bases and 4 bases, there was a span of 5 bases. Germline CDR1 reads LNHDA; CDR2 reads SQIVND (reference sequence). This CDR3 is built from 12 residues. CDR3: CASSTGNQPQHF. CDR3 DNA: TGTGCCAGTAGTACCGGGAATCAGCCCCAGCATTTT.

This rearrangement joins TRBV24-1 to TRBJ2-6, with D unresolved. V was trimmed by 10 bases and J by 3 bases, leaving 18 bases between them. The CDR3 totals 16 residues. Germline V gene lookup returns CDR1 KGHDR and CDR2 SFDVKD. This CDR3 is CATGPNPFLGANVLTF. The CDR3 DNA is TGTGCCACAGGGCCTAACCCTTTTCTTGGGGCCAACGTCCTGACTTTC.

This clone was observed once. V is TRBV4-3 and J is TRBJ2-7, with 7 bases lining up with TRBD2. The CDR3 runs to 16 residues. With 0 bases clipped from V and 3 bases from J, the junction kept 8 bases outside the gene matches. Germline loops: CDR1 LGHNA, CDR2 YSLEER. CDR3 region: CASSQEDRGLGYEQYF. CDR3 bases: TGCGCCAGCAGCCAAGAGGATCGCGGACTAGGCTACGAGCAGTACTTC.

Regarding this clone: This may be a read error: a much more frequent sequence differs by one nucleotide. The chain combines TRBV4-2 with TRBJ2-7; 14 bases agree with TRBD2. Unmatched junction bases numbered 0, after V lost 5 bases and J lost 3 bases. The CDR3 loop spans 14 amino acids. Germline V gives CDR1 LGHNA, CDR2 YNFKEQ. This CDR3 is CASSGTSGSYEQYF. In DNA, the CDR3 is TGTGCCAGCAGCGGGACTAGCGGGAGCTACGAGCAGTACTTC.

This clone was detected only once. Other nucleotide sequences from this sample produce the same CDR3. The V and J genes are TRBV20-1 and TRBJ2-7; D remains ambiguous. Germline values: CDR1 DFQATT, CDR2 SNEGSKA (reference sequence). V was cut by 1 base and J by 4 bases, with 5 bases left in between. The CDR3 has 11 residues. Written as DNA, the CDR3 is TGCAGTGCTAGAGGGGTTTACGAGCAGTACTTC. It is translated as CSARGVYEQYF.

The chain carries TRBV5-5 and TRBJ2-7; D might be TRBD1 (6 bases). CDR1 is SGHKS, CDR2 YYEKEE, per germline (reference sequence). The CDR3 is 13 residues long. V lost 3 bases to trimming and J lost 0 bases, with 7 bases between them. CDR3 sequence reads: CASSYRVSYEQYF. The CDR3, as DNA: TGTGCCAGCAGCTACAGGGTCTCCTACGAGCAGTACTTC.

The chain links TRBV10-3 to TRBJ2-2; 12 bases align to TRBD2. V gave up 5 bases and J gave up 8 bases; unmatched junction bases: 12. CDR1 and CDR2 (germline): ENHRY, SYGVKD. The CDR3 extends over 17 amino acids. CDR3 sequence (DNA): TGTGCCATCAGTCGTCGACTAGCGGGAGAAGGGGTGGGGGAGCTGTTTTTT. Translating gives CAISRRLAGEGVGELFF.

This chain joins TRBV5-1 and TRBJ1-2; tentatively, D is TRBD1 (5 bases). From germline, CDR1 is SGHRS and CDR2 YFSETQ. The V end was cut by 6 bases, the J end by 2 bases, with 11 bases between. This CDR3 contains 13 residues. The DNA for the CDR3 is TGCGCCAGCAACCCAGGGAAGAACTATGGCTACACCTTC. It translates to CASNPGKNYGYTF.

This clone appeared a few times. The chain couples TRBV6-2 or TRBV6-3 to TRBJ1-5; D not resolved. From germline, CDR1 is MNHEY and CDR2 SVGEGT. The V and J ends lost 2 bases and 0 bases respectively, with 5 bases between them. The CDR3 covers 14 residues. The CDR3: CASSYLNSNQPQHF. CDR3 DNA: TGTGCCAGCAGTTACCTAAATAGCAATCAGCCCCAGCATTTT.

The rearrangement joins TRBV5-1 to TRBJ1-2, with D perhaps matching TRBD1 (6 bases). CDR3 length equals 17 residues. Trimming removed 1 base at V and 5 bases at J, with 21 bases between. Germline assignment: CDR1 SGHRS and CDR2 YFSETQ. CDR3 bases: TGCGCCAGCAGCTTGCGGGGAGGGACGACGCAGGGGTATGGCTACACCTTC. Translation gives CASSLRGGTTQGYGYTF.

This clone showed up just a few times. V usage is TRBV28 and J usage is TRBJ2-1; perhaps TRBD2 as D (6 bases). From germline, CDR1 is MDHEN and CDR2 SYDVKM. The CDR3 is made up of 14 amino acids. Trimming pared 2 bases from V and 4 bases from J, leaving 9 bases between. CDR3 region: CASSLPGTYNEQFF. The CDR3 bases are TGTGCCAGCAGTTTACCAGGGACTTACAATGAGCAGTTCTTC.

The V gene is TRBV28, the J gene TRBJ2-7; TRBD2 might be the D (6 bases). V lost 1 base and J 7 bases, leaving 11 bases between the germline ends. Germline loops: CDR1 MDHEN, CDR2 SYDVKM. The CDR3 consists of 13 residues. CDR3 sequence: CASSLFPGGEQYF. The CDR3 nucleotides are TGTGCCAGCAGTTTATTCCCCGGAGGGGAGCAGTACTTC.

This sequence joins TRBV7-9 and TRBJ2-5; the D is unclear. Germline assignment: CDR1 SEHNR and CDR2 FQNEAQ (reference sequence). The CDR3 totals 16 residues. Trimming shortened V by 2 bases and J by 3 bases, and 16 bases separated the two germline ends. The CDR3 nucleotides are TGTGCCAGCAGCTTATGGTTGTTAGCCATTAAAGAGACCCAGTACTTC. This gives the protein CASSLWLLAIKETQYF.

The CDR3 nucleotides are TGTGCCAGCAGCCCTGTCCTATCTGAGCAGTACTTC. As protein: CASSPVLSEQYF. J is TRBJ2-7 and V is TRBV7-2; D is unresolved. The V and J ends lost 5 bases and 7 bases respectively, with 12 bases between them. This CDR3 spans 12 amino acids. Germline V gene lookup returns CDR1 SGHTA and CDR2 FQGNSA.

The chain joins TRBV7-9 to TRBJ2-7, with D possibly matching TRBD1 (5 bases). The V end was cut by 1 base, the J end by 4 bases, with 17 bases between. The CDR3 runs 16 residues. CDR1 and CDR2 from the germline V gene are SEHNR and FQNEAQ (reference sequence). CDR3 DNA: TGTGCCAGCAGCTTAGTTGGGGCAGGGAATAGGTACGAGCAGTACTTC. It encodes CASSLVGAGNRYEQYF.

This clone was found once. The chain links TRBV24-1 to TRBJ2-5; maybe TRBD2 (6 bases). Trimming cost V 5 bases and J 5 bases, with 11 bases left between them. This CDR3 contains 13 residues. Germline V gives CDR1 KGHDR, CDR2 SFDVKD. The CDR3 nucleotides are TGTGCCACCAGTGGGGGGGTCTTGGAGACCCAGTACTTC. Its protein is CATSGGVLETQYF.